This T cell receptor (beta chain) was profiled in a study of CD8+ T cells in alopecia areata. About the research overall: Treated patients were given oral tofacitinib, which was dosed at 5 to 10 mg twice daily.

The treatment was: oral pan-JAK inhibitor, 5-10 mg twice daily. Starting from PBMCs, sorting isolated CD4+ and CD8+ T cells. Extraction of RNA preceded its reverse transcription into cDNA, which served as the sequencing template. Produced via immunoSEQ multiplex PCR; TCRdb's table is partial and in-frame only. The table has 150,000 to 200,000 clones, less than 70% seen once; the top ten hold approximately 10%. Germline V CDR1 and CDR2: SGHVS, FNYEAQ. The CDR3 sequence is 14 residues long. V lost 1 base and J lost 6, with 9 bases in between. The sample here was CD8+ T cells sorted from blood, taken at week 24, from a patient treated with tofacitinib. The sequence was obtained from a human donor with alopecia areata. The chain couples TRBV7-6 to TRBJ1-4; no definite D call. Written as DNA, the CDR3 is TGTGCCAGCAGCTTAGAGGCCCGTGATGAAAAACTGTTTTTT. Its translation: CASSLEARDEKLFF.